A single sample is the source of the 30 T cell receptor beta chains below, sequenced in a study of shared clonotypes between healthy human individuals. Data came from immunoSEQ multiplex PCR; TCRdb stores just in-frame clones and leaves some out. This table holds about a million clones, about three quarters found once. Sequenced: memory CD4+ T cells sorted from blood. As for subset: CD45RA-negative fraction. Receptor source: a man aged 18 to 30 in good health.

The V gene is TRBV2, the J gene TRBJ1-2, with D perhaps matching TRBD1 (5 bases). The ends were cut back, 4 bases at V and 5 bases at J, with 11 bases in the middle. Germline CDR1 is SNHLY and CDR2 is FYNNEI. The CDR3 totals 13 residues. Here the CDR3 reads CASSAGFGYGYTF. The CDR3 DNA is TGTGCCAGCAGTGCAGGGTTCGGGTATGGCTACACCTTC.

The V gene is TRBV19, the J gene TRBJ2-1; 7 bases match TRBD2. CDR3 size: 15 residues. Germline CDR1 reads LNHDA; CDR2 reads SQIVND (reference sequence). The V segment lost 4 bases and the J segment 2 bases; nucleotides outside the gene matches: 5. In DNA, the CDR3 is TGTGCCAGTAGTAGCCAGCGGGGAACCTACAATGAGCAGTTCTTC. It is translated as CASSSQRGTYNEQFF. Filled out from reference TRBV19 and TRBJ2-1, the complete variable domain reads DGGITQSPKYLFRKEGQNVTLSCEQNLNHDAMYWYRQDPGQGLRLIYYSQIVNDFQKGDIAEGYSVSREKKESFPLTVTSAQKNPTAFYLCASSSQRGTYNEQFFGPGTRLTVL.

The table lists this clone with a few counts. This sample includes further DNA sequences coding for the same CDR3. The chain carries TRBV2 and TRBJ1-1; 8 bases fit TRBD1. Germline V gives CDR1 SNHLY, CDR2 FYNNEI. The CDR3 sequence is 13 residues long. V was pared by 7 bases and J by 5 bases, with 6 bases of the junction left unmatched. The CDR3 DNA is TGTGCCAGCAACCTACAGGGGGGGACTGAAGCTTTCTTT. Translated: CASNLQGGTEAFF.

The sample holds one count of this clone. The rearrangement joins TRBV2 to TRBJ1-4; D might be TRBD1 (6 bases). The CDR3 has 15 residues. Per the germline V gene, CDR1 is SNHLY and CDR2 is FYNNEI. V lost 6 bases to trimming and J lost 4 bases, with 15 bases between them. The CDR3 spells CASSPGQTYNEKLFF. DNA of the CDR3: TGTGCCAGCAGCCCAGGACAGACCTATAATGAAAAACTGTTTTTT.

This chain links TRBV7-9 with TRBJ1-6, with TRBD1 identical over 9 bases. Germline assignment: CDR1 SEHNR and CDR2 FQNEAQ (reference sequence). J gave up 11 bases and V 0 bases, and 5 bases lay outside the gene matches. The CDR3 loop spans 15 amino acids. CDR3 bases: TGTGCCAGCAGCTTAGCGGGACAGGGTATGCCACCCCTCCACTTT. It codes for CASSLAGQGMPPLHF.

CDR3 nucleotide sequence: TGTGCCAGCAGTGAATCCCTTCTAGAATACTACAATGAGCAGTTCTTC. Translated: CASSESLLEYYNEQFF. V gene TRBV25-1 combines with J gene TRBJ2-1, with D unresolved. Germline CDR1 reads MGHDK; CDR2 reads SYGVNS. Trimming removed 1 base at V and 3 bases at J, with 13 bases between. This CDR3 spans 16 amino acids. The entire variable domain, with the rest obtained from reference TRBV25-1 and TRBJ2-1, is as follows: EADIYQTPRYLVIGTGKKITLECSQTMGHDKMYWYQQDPGMELHLIHYSYGVNSTEKGDLSSESTVSRIRTEHFPLTLESARPSHTSQYLCASSESLLEYYNEQFFGPGTRLTVL.

This clone occurred a few times. The V and J genes are TRBV2 and TRBJ1-1, with D hard to call. In germline, CDR1 is SNHLY, CDR2 FYNNEI. Deletions cut 3 bases from V and 3 bases from J, with 5 bases between. The CDR3 runs 12 residues. The CDR3 reads CASSDWYTEAFF. In nucleotides, the CDR3 is TGTGCCAGCAGTGACTGGTACACTGAAGCTTTCTTT.

The chain joins TRBV4-3 to TRBJ2-7, with 9 positions matching TRBD1. V was pared by 0 bases and J by 7 bases, with 7 bases of the junction left unmatched. Germline values: CDR1 LGHNA, CDR2 YSLEER. This CDR3 is built from 15 residues. The CDR3 region has the DNA TGCGCCAGCAGCCAAGAGGGACAGGGATTCAGAGAGCAGTACTTC. Translating it yields CASSQEGQGFREQYF.

This chain uses TRBV19 with TRBJ1-5, with 8 bases identical to TRBD1. Per the germline V gene, CDR1 is LNHDA and CDR2 is SQIVND (reference sequence). The CDR3 runs to 13 residues. V lost 9 bases and J lost 5; bases outside the gene matches: 6. This chain's CDR3 is CASSGQAYQPQHF. The CDR3 DNA reads as TGTGCCAGCTCGGGACAGGCTTATCAGCCCCAGCATTTT.

The V and J genes are TRBV25-1 and TRBJ2-2; D gene ambiguous. Germline V gives CDR1 MGHDK, CDR2 SYGVNS. V lost 7 bases and J lost 7, with 13 bases in between. The length of the CDR3 is 13 residues. Written as DNA, the CDR3 is TGTGCCAGCACCCCCCCCGGGTACGGGGAGCTGTTTTTT. Protein sequence: CASTPPGYGELFF.

The rearrangement uses TRBV9 and TRBJ1-1; possible D gene TRBD1, 5 bases. V shed 0 bases and J shed 6 bases, with 21 bases lying between them. This CDR3 has 17 residues. The germline CDR1 and CDR2 sequences are SGDLS and YYNGEE. CDR3 loop: CASSVEVAGQGPAEAFF. As DNA, the CDR3 is TGTGCCAGCAGCGTAGAGGTGGCGGGGCAGGGACCCGCTGAAGCTTTCTTT.

This rearrangement joins TRBV28 to TRBJ2-7, with D tentatively TRBD2 (5 bases). Germline V gene sequence: CDR1 MDHEN, CDR2 SYDVKM. Trimming stripped 7 bases from V and 6 bases from J, with 7 bases between. CDR3 size: 10 residues. In DNA, the CDR3 is TGTGCCAGCACCGGGGTCGAGCAGTACTTC. As protein: CASTGVEQYF.

The sample holds one count of this clone. The CDR3 DNA sequence: TGCGCCAGCAGTCGGACCGATGGGAACATTCAGTACTTC. Its protein is CASSRTDGNIQYF. The rearrangement joins TRBV10-1 to TRBJ2-4; D is ambiguous. CDR3 length: 13 residues. Germline V gene data show CDR1 as WNHNN and CDR2 as SYGVQD (reference sequence). The germline V and J ends were trimmed by 5 bases and 7 bases, with 12 bases remaining between them.

This chain links TRBV4-1 with TRBJ1-1; possible D gene TRBD1, 5 bases. Germline V gene data show CDR1 as MGHRA and CDR2 as YSYEKL. The germline V and J ends were trimmed by 5 bases and 3 bases, with 19 bases remaining between them. The CDR3 loop spans 16 amino acids. The CDR3 nucleotides read TGCGCCAGCAGCTATCAGGGTAACAGGAGGGACACTGAAGCTTTCTTT. Its protein is CASSYQGNRRDTEAFF.

The chain is built from TRBV9 and TRBJ2-5; no clear D. The CDR3 length is 16 residues. CDR1 is SGDLS, CDR2 YYNGEE, per germline. Trimming cost V 0 bases and J 2 bases, with 14 bases left between them. The CDR3 spells CASSVAPIYRQETQYF. The CDR3 DNA reads as TGTGCCAGCAGCGTAGCCCCGATCTATAGACAAGAGACCCAGTACTTC.

DNA of the CDR3: TGTGCCAGCTCAGTATCCCTATCAAACACTGAAGCTTTCTTT. Translating gives CASSVSLSNTEAFF. This chain links TRBV18 with TRBJ1-1; D is undetermined. This CDR3 has 14 amino acids. Germline lookup yields CDR1 KGHSH and CDR2 LQKENI. V dropped 5 bases and J dropped 2 bases, with 12 bases sitting between them.

The chain joins TRBV6-7 to TRBJ2-1; 8 bases fit TRBD2. TRBV6-7 is given ORF status, its function remaining uncertain. The CDR3 extends over 14 amino acids. The V and J ends lost 6 bases and 4 bases, in that order; junction bases with no gene match: 5. The CDR3: CASRLSGRYNEQFF. DNA for the CDR3: TGTGCCAGCAGACTAAGCGGGAGATACAATGAGCAGTTCTTC.

The chain's CDR3 is CAISGGVMENEQFF. CDR3 DNA sequence: TGTGCCATCAGTGGGGGAGTGATGGAGAATGAGCAGTTCTTC. This chain connects TRBV10-3 to TRBJ2-1, with TRBD2 as a possible D gene (5 bases). V was trimmed by 4 bases and J by 7 bases, leaving 14 bases between them. There are 14 residues in the CDR3. Per the germline V gene, CDR1 is ENHRY and CDR2 is SYGVKD.

The rearrangement joins TRBV5-4 to TRBJ1-1, with 7 bases aligning to TRBD1. V gave up 6 bases and J gave up 0 bases; unmatched junction bases: 5. Germline V gene sequence: CDR1 SGHNT, CDR2 YYREEE (reference sequence). The CDR3 covers 14 residues. CDR3 bases: TGTGCCAGCACTAAGGACAGGATGAACACTGAAGCTTTCTTT. Protein product: CASTKDRMNTEAFF.

This sequence joins TRBV7-6 and TRBJ2-7; D uncertain. The CDR3 is 15 residues long. Germline loops: CDR1 SGHVS, CDR2 FNYEAQ. Trimming took 5 bases from V and 0 from J, leaving 14 bases between them. The CDR3: CASSALASSSYEQYF. Here the CDR3 DNA reads TGTGCCAGCAGCGCTCTTGCATCGAGCTCCTACGAGCAGTACTTC.

This clone was observed a single time. The V gene is TRBV6-1, the J gene TRBJ2-3; the match to TRBD2 covers 9 bases. V was pared by 1 base and J by 2 bases, with 4 bases of the junction left unmatched. The CDR3 has 16 residues. CDR1 is MNHNS and CDR2 is SASEGT in the germline V gene. CDR3 in amino acids: CASSEGAGGHTDTQYF. The CDR3 DNA follows: TGTGCCAGCAGTGAAGGAGCGGGGGGACACACAGATACGCAGTATTTT.

The sample holds a few counts of this clone. This chain connects TRBV7-9 to TRBJ1-5; no reliable D call. CDR3 length: 14 residues. The V gene lost 1 base and the J gene lost 4 bases, with 8 bases spanning the gap. Germline CDR1 reads SEHNR; CDR2 reads FQNEAQ (reference sequence). CDR3 DNA sequence: TGTGCCAGCAGCTTAGACAGATTAAATCAGCCCCAGCATTTT. This encodes CASSLDRLNQPQHF.

V and J are TRBV6-1 and TRBJ1-1; D gene uncertain. CDR3 length: 15 residues. V lost 1 base and J 4 bases, leaving 13 bases between the germline ends. Germline V lookup: CDR1 MNHNS, CDR2 SASEGT. The CDR3 nucleotides read TGTGCCAGCAGTGAAGGCCAAGGTTGGGGCACTGAAGCTTTCTTT. Amino acid sequence: CASSEGQGWGTEAFF.

In the case of this clone: Different DNA sequences within this sample yield the same CDR3. The DNA for the CDR3 is TGCGCCAGCAGCTTAAGCGGGGGGGCCCCCGGGGATACGCAGTATTTT. Protein product: CASSLSGGAPGDTQYF. The chain combines TRBV5-1 with TRBJ2-3; 10 bases line up with TRBD2. This CDR3 is 16 amino acids long. Per the germline V gene, CDR1 is SGHRS and CDR2 is YFSETQ. V trimming: 2 bases; J trimming: 6 bases; junction bases outside the gene matches: 9.

This sequence joins TRBV27 and TRBJ2-1; TRBD2 matches at 7 bases. CDR1 is MNHEY and CDR2 is SMNVEV in the germline V gene (reference sequence). CDR3 length: 16 amino acids. V was pared by 0 bases and J by 3 bases, with 5 bases of the junction left unmatched. CDR3 DNA: TGTGCCAGCAGTTTATCCCTAGCGGCCCTCTACAATGAGCAGTTCTTC. It yields the protein CASSLSLAALYNEQFF.

The genes are TRBV7-8 and TRBJ1-5; 10 nucleotides align to TRBD1. After removal of 5 bases from V and 3 bases from J, the junction contained 7 bases not matched to a gene. The CDR3 runs 16 residues. Germline V lookup: CDR1 SGHVS, CDR2 FQNEAQ. CDR3 DNA: TGTGCCAGCAGCCGAGCGGGGACAGGGGTCAATCAGCCCCAGCATTTT. Protein sequence: CASSRAGTGVNQPQHF.

The chain has TRBV30 and TRBJ2-5; TRBD1 might be the D (6 bases). Germline-derived CDR1 and CDR2 are GTSNPN and SVGIG (reference sequence). V was trimmed by 2 bases and J by 7 bases, leaving 14 bases between them. This CDR3 has 13 residues. CDR3 protein: CAWSQGLDGTQYF. CDR3 nucleotide sequence: TGTGCCTGGAGTCAGGGGCTGGATGGGACCCAGTACTTC.

The rearrangement joins TRBV11-2 to TRBJ2-7; 9 bases map to TRBD1. With V trimmed by 1 base and J by 2 bases, 6 bases remained unmatched. Germline values: CDR1 SGHAT, CDR2 FQNNGV. The CDR3 spans 16 residues. The CDR3 protein is CASSLGVGTGTYEQYF. Written as DNA, the CDR3 is TGTGCCAGCAGCTTAGGGGTTGGGACAGGGACCTACGAGCAGTACTTC. The full variable domain, with the rest looked up from reference TRBV11-2 and TRBJ2-7, is EAGVAQSPRYKIIEKRQSVAFWCNPISGHATLYWYQQILGQGPKLLIQFQNNGVVDDSQLPKDRFSAERLKGVDSTLKIQPAKLEDSAVYLCASSLGVGTGTYEQYFGPGTRLTVT.

The chain links TRBV11-3 to TRBJ2-1, with 7 bases fitting TRBD2. The CDR3 contains 16 residues. Losses at the gene ends were 7 bases for V and 0 bases for J; bases not matched to a gene: 9. Germline values: CDR1 SGHNT, CDR2 YENEEA. The CDR3 reads CASIELAEPSYNEQFF. The CDR3 region has the DNA TGTGCCAGCATCGAGCTAGCGGAACCCTCCTACAATGAGCAGTTCTTC.

The V call is TRBV7-8, the J call TRBJ2-1; unclear D gene. The germline CDR1 and CDR2 sequences are SGHVS and FQNEAQ. This CDR3 contains 15 residues. Deletions cut 0 bases from V and 6 bases from J, with 12 bases between. CDR3 DNA sequence: TGTGCCAGCAGCTTAGCCGAGGTCTTGGGCAATGAGCAGTTCTTC. This translates into CASSLAEVLGNEQFF.